The text below deals with one T cell receptor beta chain. This sample was taken from a study of blood T cell repertoires in COVID-19. TCRdb's copy holds only in-frame clones and misses some; the assay was immunoSEQ multiplex PCR. The table lists around 250,000 clones, approximately 89% of them singletons. Deletions cut 2 bases from V and 3 bases from J, with 16 bases between. CDR1 is SQVTM, CDR2 ANQGSEA, per germline. This CDR3 spans 15 amino acids. V gene TRBV29-1 combines with J gene TRBJ1-2; no clear D. Specimen: peripheral blood. This receptor was taken from an older woman who had recovered from COVID-19. The CDR3 coding sequence is TGCAGCGTTGAAAGGTCGGGAGGGTCTTACTATGGCTACACCTTC. It translates to CSVERSGGSYYGYTF.